The present T cell receptor beta chain was sequenced within a study of PD-L1 blockade in urothelial cancer. Study as a whole: As for prior chemotherapy regimens, patients had received 0 to 3. A median of 141,255 T cells was found in the blood samples.

Time point meaning: pretreatment peripheral blood. Trimming shortened V by 3 bases and J by 10 bases, and 10 bases separated the two germline ends. Germline V gives CDR1 SGHVS, CDR2 FQNEAQ. This CDR3 has 12 residues. Method: immunoSEQ multiplex PCR; TCRdb's copy keeps in-frame clones and lacks some. The repertoire holds under 95,000 clones, with roughly 89% as singletons. The sample consisted of PBMCs, taken around atezolizumab (anti-PD-L1) treatment. The V gene is TRBV7-8, the J gene TRBJ2-1; possible D gene TRBD2, 5 bases. This clonotype was sampled from a man aged 60 to 75 with urothelial cancer. CDR3 region: CASSFGLFEQFF. CDR3 DNA: TGTGCCAGCAGCTTTGGACTTTTCGAGCAGTTCTTC.